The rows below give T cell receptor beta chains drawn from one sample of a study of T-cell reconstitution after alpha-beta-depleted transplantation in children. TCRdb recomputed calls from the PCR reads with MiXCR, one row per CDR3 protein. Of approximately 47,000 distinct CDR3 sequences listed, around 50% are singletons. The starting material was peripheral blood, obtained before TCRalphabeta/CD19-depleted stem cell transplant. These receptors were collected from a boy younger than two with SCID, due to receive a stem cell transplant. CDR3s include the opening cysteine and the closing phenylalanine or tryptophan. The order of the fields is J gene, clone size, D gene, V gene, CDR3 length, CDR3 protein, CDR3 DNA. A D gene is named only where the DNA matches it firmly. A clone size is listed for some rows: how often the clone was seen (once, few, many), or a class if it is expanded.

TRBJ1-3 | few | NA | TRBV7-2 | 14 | CASSLTVGGNTIYF | TGTGCCAGCAGCTTGACAGTGGGGGGAAACACCATATATTTT
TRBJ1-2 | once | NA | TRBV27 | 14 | CASSLFPGNYGYTF | TGTGCCAGCAGTTTATTCCCGGGAAACTATGGCTACACCTTC
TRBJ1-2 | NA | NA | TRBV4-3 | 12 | CASSHGGIGYTF | TGCGCCAGCAGCCACGGGGGGATTGGCTACACCTTC
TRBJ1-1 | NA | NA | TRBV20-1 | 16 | CSALDSGAARGTEAFF | TGCAGTGCTCTGGACTCCGGGGCCGCCCGAGGCACTGAAGCTTTCTTT
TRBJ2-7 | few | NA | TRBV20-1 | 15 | CSAWRSFAGTYEQYF | TGCAGTGCTTGGCGGAGTTTCGCGGGTACCTACGAGCAGTACTTC
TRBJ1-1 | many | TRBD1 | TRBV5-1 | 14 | CASSARQGNTEAFF | TGCGCCAGCAGCGCCCGACAGGGGAACACTGAAGCTTTCTTT
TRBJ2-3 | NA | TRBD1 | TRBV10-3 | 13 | CATTDRVQDTQYF | TGTGCCACCACCGACAGGGTTCAAGATACGCAGTATTTT
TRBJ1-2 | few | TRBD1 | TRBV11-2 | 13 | CASSLDRPYGYTF | TGTGCCAGCAGCTTGGACAGGCCCTATGGCTACACCTTC
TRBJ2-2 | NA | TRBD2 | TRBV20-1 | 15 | CSAFTSGGFTGELFF | TGCAGTGCATTCACTAGCGGGGGGTTCACCGGGGAGCTGTTTTTT
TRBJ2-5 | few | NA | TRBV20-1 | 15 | CSARGQMRGQETQYF | TGCAGTGCTAGAGGCCAGATGAGGGGTCAAGAGACCCAGTACTTC
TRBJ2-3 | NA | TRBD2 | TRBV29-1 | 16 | CSVEDASGGALDTQYF | TGCAGCGTTGAAGATGCCAGCGGGGGGGCTTTAGATACGCAGTATTTT
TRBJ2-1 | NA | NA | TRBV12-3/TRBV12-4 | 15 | CASSLGVAGYNEQFF | TGTGCCAGCAGTTTGGGGGTAGCTGGCTACAATGAGCAGTTCTTC
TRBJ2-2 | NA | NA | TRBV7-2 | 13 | CASIQGGTAEPFF | TGTGCCAGCATTCAGGGGGGCACCGCGGAGCCGTTTTTT
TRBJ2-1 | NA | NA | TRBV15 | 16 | CATSRDPVPTYNEQFF | TGTGCCACCAGCAGAGATCCCGTACCTACCTACAATGAGCAGTTCTTC
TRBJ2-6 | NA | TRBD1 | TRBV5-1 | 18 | CASSFGTAMVAGANVLTF | TGCGCCAGCAGCTTCGGGACAGCCATGGTAGCTGGGGCCAACGTCCTGACTTTC
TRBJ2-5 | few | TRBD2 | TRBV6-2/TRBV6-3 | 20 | CASSYQRLAGGRPLQETQYF | TGTGCCAGCAGTTACCAAAGACTAGCGGGGGGCCGACCGCTCCAAGAGACCCAGTACTTC
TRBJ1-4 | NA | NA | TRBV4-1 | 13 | CASSQNSREKLFF | TGCGCCAGCAGCCAAAATAGCCGTGAAAAACTGTTTTTT
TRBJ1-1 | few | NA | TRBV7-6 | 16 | CASSLAPGLLGTEAFF | TGTGCCAGCAGCTTAGCCCCGGGACTCCTGGGAACTGAAGCTTTCTTT
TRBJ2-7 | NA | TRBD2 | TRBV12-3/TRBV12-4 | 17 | CASSVGTSGGFTYEQYF | TGTGCCAGCAGTGTTGGGACTAGCGGGGGGTTCACCTACGAGCAGTACTTC
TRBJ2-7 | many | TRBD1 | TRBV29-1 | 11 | CSAGTAYEQYF | TGCAGCGCCGGGACAGCCTACGAGCAGTACTTC
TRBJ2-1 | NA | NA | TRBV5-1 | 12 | CASSYQPNEQFF | TGCGCCAGCAGCTATCAGCCCAATGAGCAGTTCTTC
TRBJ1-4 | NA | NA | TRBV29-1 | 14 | CSVEDAGVGEKLFF | TGCAGCGTTGAAGATGCGGGGGTAGGGGAAAAACTGTTTTTT
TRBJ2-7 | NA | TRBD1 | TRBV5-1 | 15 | CASSIGQGGLDEQYF | TGCGCCAGCAGCATCGGACAGGGCGGTTTGGACGAGCAGTACTTC
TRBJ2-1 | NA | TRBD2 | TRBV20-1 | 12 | CSAVAGYNEQFF | TGCAGTGCGGTAGCGGGGTACAATGAGCAGTTCTTC
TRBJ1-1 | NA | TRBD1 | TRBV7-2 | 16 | CASSSPRGQVNTEAFF | TGTGCCAGCAGCTCCCCCCGCGGACAGGTGAACACTGAAGCTTTCTTT
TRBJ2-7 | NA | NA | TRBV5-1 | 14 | CASSLAGEGYEQYF | TGCGCCAGCAGCCTCGCAGGGGAAGGATACGAGCAGTACTTC
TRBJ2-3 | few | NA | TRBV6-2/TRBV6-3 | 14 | CASSRLRLEDTQYF | TGTGCCAGCAGCCGCCTCCGCTTGGAGGATACGCAGTATTTT
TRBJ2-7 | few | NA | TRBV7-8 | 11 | CASSSYYEQYF | TGTGCCAGCAGCTCATACTACGAGCAGTACTTC
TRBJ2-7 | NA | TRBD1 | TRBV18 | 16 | CASSQLAGTGYYEQYF | TGTGCCAGCTCACAACTCGCCGGGACAGGGTATTACGAGCAGTACTTC
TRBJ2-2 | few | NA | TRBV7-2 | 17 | CASSLAGPGRWTGELFF | TGTGCCAGCAGCTTAGCGGGCCCGGGGCGGTGGACCGGGGAGCTGTTTTTT
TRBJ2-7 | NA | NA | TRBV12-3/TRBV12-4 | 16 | CASSLSPRSSLYEQYF | TGTGCCAGCAGTTTGAGTCCTAGGAGTTCTCTTTACGAGCAGTACTTC
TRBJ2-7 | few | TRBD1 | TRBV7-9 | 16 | CASSPPTGRGSYEQYF | TGTGCCAGCAGCCCACCCACAGGCAGGGGGTCCTACGAGCAGTACTTC
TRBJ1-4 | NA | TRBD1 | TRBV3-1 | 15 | CASSHRGRTNEKLFF | TGTGCCAGCAGCCATAGGGGGCGGACTAATGAAAAACTGTTTTTT
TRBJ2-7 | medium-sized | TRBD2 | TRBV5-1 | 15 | CASSLGASGNYEQYF | TGCGCCAGCAGCTTGGGGGCTAGCGGGAACTACGAGCAGTACTTC